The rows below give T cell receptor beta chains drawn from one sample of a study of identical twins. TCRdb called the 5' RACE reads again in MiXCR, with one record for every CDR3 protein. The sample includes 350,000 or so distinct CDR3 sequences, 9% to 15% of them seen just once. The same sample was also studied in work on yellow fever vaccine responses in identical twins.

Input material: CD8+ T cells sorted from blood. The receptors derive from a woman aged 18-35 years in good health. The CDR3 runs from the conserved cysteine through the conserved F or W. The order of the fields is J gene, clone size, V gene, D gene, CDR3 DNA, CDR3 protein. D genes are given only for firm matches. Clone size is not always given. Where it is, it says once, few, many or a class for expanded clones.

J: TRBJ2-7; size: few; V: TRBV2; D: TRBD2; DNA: TGTGCCAGCAGAGTAACACTAGCGGGAGAGCAGTACTTC; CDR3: CASRVTLAGEQYF
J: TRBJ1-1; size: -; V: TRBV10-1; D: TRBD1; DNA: TGCGCCAGCAGTGTCACCGGACAGGGGAACACTGAAGCTTTCTTT; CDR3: CASSVTGQGNTEAFF
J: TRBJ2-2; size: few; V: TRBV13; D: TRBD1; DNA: TGTGCCAGCAGCTTACTCGGGACAGGGCACTCCGGGGAGCTGTTTTTT; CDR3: CASSLLGTGHSGELFF
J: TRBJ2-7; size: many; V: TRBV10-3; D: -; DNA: TGTGCCATCAGTGAGTCGTTCACAGGGGAGGTATACGAGCAGTACTTC; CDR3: CAISESFTGEVYEQYF
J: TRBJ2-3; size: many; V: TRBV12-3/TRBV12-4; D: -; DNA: TGTGCCAGCAGCCCAGACTCCACAGATACGCAGTATTTT; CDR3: CASSPDSTDTQYF
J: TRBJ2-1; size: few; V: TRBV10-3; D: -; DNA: TGTGCCATCAGTGCTAGACCCCCGCCAGGTGGTCCCTACAATGAGCAGTTCTTC; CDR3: CAISARPPPGGPYNEQFF
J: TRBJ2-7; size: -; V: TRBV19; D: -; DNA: TGTGCCAGTAGTATAGCTTCTATCGACAGGTTCTACGAGCAGTACTTC; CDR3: CASSIASIDRFYEQYF
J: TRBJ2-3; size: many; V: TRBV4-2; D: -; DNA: TGTGCCAGCAGCCAAGAAGGCAAGCCTAGCACAGATACGCAGTATTTT; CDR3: CASSQEGKPSTDTQYF
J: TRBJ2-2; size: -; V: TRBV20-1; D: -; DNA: TGCAGTGCTAGAGATCCCATTAGGGCCGACACCGGGGAGCTGTTTTTT; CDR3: CSARDPIRADTGELFF
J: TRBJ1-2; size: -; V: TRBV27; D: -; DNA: TGTGCCAGCAGTCCCCGGGGAGGCCTCTATGGCTACACCTTC; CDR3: CASSPRGGLYGYTF